This note documents a single TCR beta chain sequence. This record belongs to a study of CD8 T cells in Susac syndrome. Sequencing of TCR beta was undertaken in CD8+ and CD4+ T cells derived from blood. Healthy donors formed controls matched for age and sex. Isolation of CD8+ and CD4+ T cells was performed negatively, whereas enrichment of TEMRA cells was done by FACS. The RNA, roughly 0.5 to 1 ug, was put through reverse transcription using random hexamers. TCR beta CDR3 was amplified by immunoSEQ multiplex PCR. This amplification extended across 54 Vbeta and 13 Jbeta segments. A single record per CDR3 protein comes from TCRdb applying MiXCR to the immunoSEQ multiplex PCR reads. The sample shows more than 75,000 distinct CDR3 sequences, 94% of them seen only once. Per germline, CDR1 MDHEN and CDR2 SYDVKM. The ends lost 5 bases at V and 6 bases at J; junction bases unmatched: 5. CDR3 size: 13 residues.

This clonotype was sampled from a human donor in good health. The chain has TRBV28 and TRBJ2-7; 9 bases match TRBD1. The specimen was CD8+ T cells from PBMCs. This chain's CDR3 is CASSRLGQGEQYV. CDR3 DNA sequence: TGTGCCAGCAGTCGATTGGGACAGGGCGAGCAGTACGTC.